This record looks at one TCR beta chain sequence and its context. Its cognate antigen is unknown. The entry originates in a study of T cell responses to AZD1222 COVID-19 vaccine. About the research overall: Some second doses came at about 4 weeks and others at about 12 weeks; these were pooled.

The assay was immunoSEQ multiplex PCR, and TCRdb's table has in-frame clones only and misses some. The sample has 150,000 to 200,000 clones; roughly 90% are singletons. The study, taken as a whole, reports: Nearly half of spike-specific TCRs reportedly target variant regions that are unmutated in the B.1.351 and B.1.1.7 variants. Among the donors, most were white British and more were female, and clonal diversity was possibly underestimated. Repertoire sampling occurred only after the peak T cell response.

The sequence was collected from an adult in good health. This specimen consisted of peripheral blood, obtained on day 0 of AZD1222 vaccination.

In DNA form, the CDR3 reads TGTGCCAGCAGTCAGTACCCCCAGGGGTTCGGGGCCAACGTCCTGACTTTC. As protein: CASSQYPQGFGANVLTF. The genes are TRBV27 and TRBJ2-6; TRBD1 is a possible D gene (6 bases). The germline V gene encodes CDR1 MNHEY and CDR2 SMNVEV (reference sequence). V was clipped by 5 bases and J by 4 bases, with 18 bases between them. CDR3 length: 17 amino acids.